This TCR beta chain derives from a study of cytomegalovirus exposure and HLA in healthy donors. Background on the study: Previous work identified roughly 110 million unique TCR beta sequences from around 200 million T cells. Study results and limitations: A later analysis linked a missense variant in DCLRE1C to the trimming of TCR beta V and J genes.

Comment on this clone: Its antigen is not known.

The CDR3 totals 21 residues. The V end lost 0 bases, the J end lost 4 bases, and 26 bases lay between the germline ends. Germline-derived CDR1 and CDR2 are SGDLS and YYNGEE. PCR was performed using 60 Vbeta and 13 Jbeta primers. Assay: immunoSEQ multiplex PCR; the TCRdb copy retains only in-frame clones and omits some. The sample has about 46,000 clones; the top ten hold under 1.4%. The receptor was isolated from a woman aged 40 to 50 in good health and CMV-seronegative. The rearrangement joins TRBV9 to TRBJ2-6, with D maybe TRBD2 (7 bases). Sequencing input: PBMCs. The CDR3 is CASSVDWTGGLQGSGANVLTF. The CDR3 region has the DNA TGTGCCAGCAGCGTAGACTGGACGGGGGGCCTACAGGGTTCCGGGGCCAACGTCCTGACTTTC.